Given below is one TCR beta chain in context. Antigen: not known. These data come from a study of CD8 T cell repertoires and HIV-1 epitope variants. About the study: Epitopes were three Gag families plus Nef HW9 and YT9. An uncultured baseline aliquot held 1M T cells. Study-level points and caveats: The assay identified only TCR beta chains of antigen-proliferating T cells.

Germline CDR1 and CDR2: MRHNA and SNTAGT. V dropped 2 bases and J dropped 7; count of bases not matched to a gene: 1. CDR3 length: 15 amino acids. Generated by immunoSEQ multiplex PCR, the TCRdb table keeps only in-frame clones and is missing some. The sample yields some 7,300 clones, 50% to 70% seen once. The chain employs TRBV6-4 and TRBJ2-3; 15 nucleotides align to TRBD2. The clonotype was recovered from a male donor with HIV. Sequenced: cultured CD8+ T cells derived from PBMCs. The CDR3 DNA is TGTGCCAGCAGTGACGGACTAGCGGGGGGGCATACGCAGTATTTT. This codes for CASSDGLAGGHTQYF.